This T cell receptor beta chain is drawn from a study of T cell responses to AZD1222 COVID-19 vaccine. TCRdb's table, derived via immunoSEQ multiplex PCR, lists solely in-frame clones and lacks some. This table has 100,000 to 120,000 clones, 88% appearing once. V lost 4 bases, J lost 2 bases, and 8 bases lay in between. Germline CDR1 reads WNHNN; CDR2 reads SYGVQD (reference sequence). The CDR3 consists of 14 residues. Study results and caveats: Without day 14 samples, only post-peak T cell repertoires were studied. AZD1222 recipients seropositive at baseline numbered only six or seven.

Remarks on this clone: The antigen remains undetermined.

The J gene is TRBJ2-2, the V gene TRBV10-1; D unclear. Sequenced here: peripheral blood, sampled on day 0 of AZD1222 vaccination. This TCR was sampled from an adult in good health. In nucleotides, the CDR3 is TGCGCCAGCAGTGGGGTCGTAAACACCGGGGAGCTGTTTTTT. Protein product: CASSGVVNTGELFF.